Below, 24 T cell receptor beta chains from the same sample are listed, as sequenced in a study of T cell repertoires in cytomegalovirus infection. TCRdb analysed the reads with MiXCR anew, one entry per CDR3 protein. The sample consists of 150,000 or so distinct CDR3 sequences, roughly a quarter of them appearing once. Sample: PBMCs. These receptors were collected from a human donor in good health (CMV status not recorded). Some clones in this sample may be carry-over from other donors' samples.

This clonotype was seen repeatedly, ten times or more. The genes are TRBV7-2 and TRBJ2-7, with a weak D call TRBD2 (6 bases). The CDR3 is 15 residues long. Germline CDR1 reads SGHTA; CDR2 reads FQGNSA. The V end was cut by 0 bases, the J end by 1 base, with 10 bases between. For the CDR3, the DNA is TGTGCCAGCAGCTTAGCCGTTAGCGGATCCTACGAGCAGTACTTC. Translated: CASSLAVSGSYEQYF. The variable domain in full, with the rest retrieved from reference TRBV7-2 and TRBJ2-7, is GAGVSQSPSNKVTEKGKDVELRCDPISGHTALYWYRQSLGQGLEFLIYFQGNSAPDKSGLPSDRFSAERTGGSVSTLTIQRTQQEDSAVYLCASSLAVSGSYEQYFGPGTRLTVT.

This clonotype was observed many times. The chain is built from TRBV7-8 and TRBJ2-2, with 9 bases fitting TRBD2. The trim removed 0 bases at V and 6 bases at J, leaving 8 bases unmatched. The CDR3 is 17 amino acids. CDR1 is SGHVS and CDR2 is FQNEAQ in the germline V gene. The CDR3 region has the DNA TGTGCCAGCAGCTTAGCGCAAATAGCGGGAGCTTCCGGGGAGCTGTTTTTT. This sequence encodes CASSLAQIAGASGELFF.

This clonotype was seen only a few times. The gene calls are TRBV5-1 and TRBJ1-1, with D unclear. Trimming took 3 bases from V and 7 from J, leaving 16 bases between them. The CDR3 has 14 amino acids. CDR1 is SGHRS, CDR2 YFSETQ, per germline. The CDR3 sequence: CASSSTITGNEAFF. CDR3 DNA sequence: TGCGCCAGCAGCTCCACGATTACCGGCAATGAAGCTTTCTTT.

About this clonotype itself: Possible read error: a much larger clone is one base away. The CDR3 protein is CASSATDRVAGYNF. Written as DNA, the CDR3 is TGTGCCAGCAGTGCCACGGACAGGGTTGCTGGCTACAACTTC. The genes are TRBV6-1 and TRBJ1-2; TRBD1 aligns across 8 bases. This CDR3 has 14 amino acids. Germline lookup yields CDR1 MNHNS and CDR2 SASEGT.

The chain combines TRBV28 with TRBJ2-1; 15 bases agree with TRBD2. Germline values: CDR1 MDHEN, CDR2 SYDVKM. Trimming took 4 bases from V and 7 from J; bases not matched to a gene: 8. This CDR3 contains 17 residues. The CDR3 reads CASSSSGLAGGGNEQFF. The CDR3 DNA is TGTGCCAGCAGTTCCTCTGGACTAGCGGGAGGGGGAAATGAGCAGTTCTTC. Supplemented by reference TRBV28 and TRBJ2-1, the full variable domain reads DVKVTQSSRYLVKRTGEKVFLECVQDMDHENMFWYRQDPGLGLRLIYFSYDVKMKEKGDIPEGYSVSREKKERFSLILESASTNQTSMYLCASSSSGLAGGGNEQFFGPGTRLTVL.

The V gene is TRBV4-1, the J gene TRBJ2-4, with 10 bases identical to TRBD1. The CDR3 sequence is 19 residues long. The ends lost 1 base at V and 1 base at J; junction bases unmatched: 10. The germline CDR1 and CDR2 sequences are MGHRA and YSYEKL. CDR3 sequence (DNA): TGCGCCAGCAGCCAAGTTGGACAGGGGGTAGTCGTGGCCAAAAACATTCAGTACTTC. The encoded protein is CASSQVGQGVVVAKNIQYF.

The V call is TRBV28, the J call TRBJ2-7; the match to TRBD2 covers 8 bases. The CDR3 has 14 amino acids. The junction had 7 bases not matched to a gene; V was cut back by 7 bases and J by 2 bases. Germline CDR1 and CDR2: MDHEN and SYDVKM. CDR3 protein: CASTTSGGPYEQYF. The CDR3 DNA sequence: TGTGCCAGCACCACCTCGGGGGGGCCCTACGAGCAGTACTTC. Combining the CDR3 with reference TRBV28 and TRBJ2-7 gives the whole variable domain DVKVTQSSRYLVKRTGEKVFLECVQDMDHENMFWYRQDPGLGLRLIYFSYDVKMKEKGDIPEGYSVSREKKERFSLILESASTNQTSMYLCASTTSGGPYEQYFGPGTRLTVT.

The chain employs TRBV5-6 and TRBJ1-6; possible D gene TRBD1, 6 bases. The V and J ends lost 3 bases and 7 bases respectively, with 11 bases between them. The germline gives CDR1 SGHDT, CDR2 YYEEEE. This CDR3 is 14 amino acids long. CDR3 DNA sequence: TGTGCCAGCAGCTGGAGGACAGTCAATTCACCCCTCCACTTT. It codes for CASSWRTVNSPLHF.

V is TRBV7-9 and J is TRBJ2-7; D not certain. V shed 5 bases and J shed 0 bases, with 11 bases lying between them. The CDR3 totals 14 residues. The germline CDR1 and CDR2 sequences are SEHNR and FQNEAQ (reference sequence). The CDR3 protein is CASSPLRSSYEQYF. CDR3 nucleotide sequence: TGTGCCAGCAGCCCTCTGAGGAGCTCCTACGAGCAGTACTTC.

This clonotype was recorded at least ten times. The rearrangement joins TRBV7-2 to TRBJ2-3; 7 bases fit TRBD2. V lost 7 bases to trimming and J lost 0 bases; unmatched junction nucleotides: 4. This CDR3 region has 14 residues. The V gene's germline CDR1 is SGHTA and CDR2 FQGNSA. CDR3 sequence reads: CASTTAGSTDTQYF. DNA for the CDR3: TGTGCCAGCACCACAGCGGGGAGCACAGATACGCAGTATTTT. The whole variable domain, remainder taken from reference TRBV7-2 and TRBJ2-3, is GAGVSQSPSNKVTEKGKDVELRCDPISGHTALYWYRQSLGQGLEFLIYFQGNSAPDKSGLPSDRFSAERTGGSVSTLTIQRTQQEDSAVYLCASTTAGSTDTQYFGPGTRLTVL.

The chain links TRBV6-1 to TRBJ2-7, with a possible D match to TRBD2 (6 bases). V gave up 0 bases and J gave up 4 bases, with 13 bases separating them. This CDR3 has 15 amino acids. Looked up from germline, CDR1 is MNHNS and CDR2 is SASEGT. The chain's CDR3 is CASSEASGWPYEQYF. CDR3 in DNA: TGTGCCAGCAGTGAAGCCAGCGGGTGGCCTTACGAGCAGTACTTC.

Details on this clonotype: Since a much larger clone is just one base distant, this may be a read error. The CDR3 protein is CASGLARTGVEAFF. In DNA, the CDR3 is TGTGCTAGTGGTTTGGCCCGGACAGGGGTTGAAGCTTTCTTT. The J gene is TRBJ1-1, the V gene TRBV12-5; 9 bases line up with TRBD1. Germline-derived CDR1 and CDR2 are LGHNT and FRNRAP. The CDR3 spans 14 residues. J gave up 7 bases and V 1 base, and 4 bases lay outside the gene matches.

As for this clonotype: This may come from a read error, since a much larger clone is one base off. V gene TRBV7-9 combines with J gene TRBJ2-1, with TRBD2 as a possible D gene (6 bases). Trimming stripped 5 bases from V and 2 bases from J, with 10 bases between. CDR3 length: 14 residues. CDR1 SEHNR and CDR2 FQNEAQ come from the germline V gene (reference sequence). The CDR3, as DNA: TGTGCCAGCAGCGCCTGGGAGGCCTACAATGAGCAGTTCTTC. Residues: CASSAWEAYNEQFF.

This clonotype was picked up a small number of times. The chain joins TRBV6-5 to TRBJ2-6; 7 nucleotides match TRBD2. V gave up 4 bases and J gave up 0 bases; unmatched junction bases: 9. CDR1 MNHEY and CDR2 SVGAGI come from the germline V gene. This CDR3 has 18 residues. The CDR3: CASSSGEGRGSGANVLTF. As DNA, the CDR3 is TGTGCCAGCAGTTCCGGGGAGGGAAGAGGCTCTGGGGCCAACGTCCTGACTTTC.

The chain is built from TRBV28 and TRBJ1-1; TRBD1 agrees at 7 bases. Germline trimming cut 7 bases from V and 4 bases from J; bases unmatched to any gene: 3. Germline loops: CDR1 MDHEN, CDR2 SYDVKM. The CDR3 contains 12 residues. The CDR3 nucleotides read TGTGCCAGCAACAGGGGCGGCACTGAAGCTTTCTTT. Its protein product is CASNRGGTEAFF. Full variable domain (remainder filled in from reference TRBV28 and TRBJ1-1): DVKVTQSSRYLVKRTGEKVFLECVQDMDHENMFWYRQDPGLGLRLIYFSYDVKMKEKGDIPEGYSVSREKKERFSLILESASTNQTSMYLCASNRGGTEAFFGQGTRLTVV.

As to this clonotype: Lacking the conserved final phenylalanine or tryptophan, this CDR3 likely reflects a read error. The CDR3 loop is CASKGDRFFYEQFS. As DNA, the CDR3 is TGTGCCAGCAAAGGGGACAGGTTCTTTTATGAGCAGTTCTCC. The chain uses TRBV6-2 or TRBV6-3 and TRBJ2-1; 8 bases map to TRBD1. Germline trimming cut 7 bases from V and 8 bases from J; bases unmatched to any gene: 10. Germline lookup yields CDR1 MNHEY and CDR2 SVGEGT. The length of the CDR3 is 14 residues.

DNA for the CDR3: TGTGCCAGCAGTTACTCGGTCCCCTCCTACAATGAGCAGTTCTTC. It translates to CASSYSVPSYNEQFF. V and J are TRBV6-2 or TRBV6-3 and TRBJ2-1; D is uncertain. Trimming took off 0 bases at V and 0 bases at J, with 6 bases between the two ends. CDR1 and CDR2 (germline): MNHEY, SVGEGT. This CDR3 has 15 amino acids.

This clonotype was counted at least ten times. This sequence joins TRBV12-3 or TRBV12-4 and TRBJ2-1, with D unresolved. V was trimmed by 0 bases and J by 9 bases, leaving 15 bases between them. CDR3 length: 15 residues. The CDR3 bases are TGTGCCAGCAGTTTAGCGATGTCTAGTAGTAGTGAGCAGTTCTTC. This gives the protein CASSLAMSSSSEQFF.

This clonotype has at least ten counts. The chain combines TRBV6-2 or TRBV6-3 with TRBJ2-1, with TRBD1 matching 7 bases. V lost 1 base, J lost 8 bases, and 8 bases stayed unmatched. The CDR3 is 15 amino acids. Germline-derived CDR1 and CDR2 are MNHEY and SVGEGT. DNA for the CDR3: TGTGCCAGCAGTTACTTTGGCAGGGGGACCGATGAGCAGTTCTTC. This translates into CASSYFGRGTDEQFF.

The genes are TRBV6-5 and TRBJ1-6; no definite D call. V lost 2 bases, J lost 9 bases, and 8 bases lay in between. The CDR3 totals 13 residues. Per germline, CDR1 MNHEY and CDR2 SVGAGI. CDR3 coding DNA: TGTGCCAGCAGTTACAGGGTGGGTTCACCCCTCCACTTT. Amino acid sequence: CASSYRVGSPLHF.

This rearrangement joins TRBV9 to TRBJ2-2, with D possibly TRBD1 on 5 matching bases. Deletions cut 0 bases from V and 4 bases from J, with 13 bases between. The CDR3 contains 16 residues. Germline V lookup: CDR1 SGDLS, CDR2 YYNGEE. CDR3 region: CASSVEGQSLTGELFF. CDR3 DNA: TGTGCCAGCAGCGTAGAGGGGCAGTCACTCACCGGGGAGCTGTTTTTT.

This chain links TRBV20-1 with TRBJ1-5; 9 nucleotides line up with TRBD1. The CDR3 spans 14 residues. J lost 7 bases, V lost 6 bases, and 10 bases had no gene match. From germline, CDR1 is DFQATT and CDR2 SNEGSKA (reference sequence). The CDR3 loop is CSAPGQGLWQPQHF. DNA for the CDR3: TGCAGTGCCCCGGGACAGGGCCTTTGGCAGCCCCAGCATTTT.

The chain has TRBV7-6 and TRBJ1-5; 7 bases match TRBD1. The V gene's germline CDR1 is SGHVS and CDR2 FNYEAQ. The CDR3 extends over 14 amino acids. V dropped 1 base and J dropped 5; count of bases not matched to a gene: 2. The chain's CDR3 is CASSLGTGHQPQHF. In DNA, the CDR3 is TGTGCCAGCAGCTTAGGGACAGGTCATCAGCCCCAGCATTTT.

The V call is TRBV4-3, the J call TRBJ1-5; D is perhaps TRBD1 (5 bases). Trimming shortened V by 0 bases and J by 0 bases, and 9 bases separated the two germline ends. The length of the CDR3 is 16 residues. Germline V gene data show CDR1 as LGHNA and CDR2 as YSLEER. CDR3 in amino acids: CASSQDWGISNQPQHF. CDR3 DNA: TGCGCCAGCAGCCAAGATTGGGGGATTAGCAATCAGCCCCAGCATTTT.